This T cell receptor (beta chain) was obtained from a study of T cell responses to AZD1222 COVID-19 vaccine. Second-dose recipients at about 4 or about 12 weeks were treated as one pooled group. Germline V gene data show CDR1 as SNHLY and CDR2 as FYNNEI. The V gene lost 4 bases and the J gene lost 0 bases, with 15 bases spanning the gap. This CDR3 region has 16 residues. Sequenced by immunoSEQ multiplex PCR; TCRdb stores in-frame clones only, minus some. The sample contains roughly 51,000 clones, about 86% of which appear only once. The sequencing here drew on peripheral blood, taken 28 days after the second AZD1222 dose. The gene calls are TRBV2 and TRBJ1-1; the D is unclear. The source is an adult who received the AZD1222 COVID-19 vaccine. CDR3 protein: CASSGPGVNLNTEAFF. DNA of the CDR3: TGTGCCAGCAGTGGCCCCGGGGTCAACTTGAACACTGAAGCTTTCTTT.